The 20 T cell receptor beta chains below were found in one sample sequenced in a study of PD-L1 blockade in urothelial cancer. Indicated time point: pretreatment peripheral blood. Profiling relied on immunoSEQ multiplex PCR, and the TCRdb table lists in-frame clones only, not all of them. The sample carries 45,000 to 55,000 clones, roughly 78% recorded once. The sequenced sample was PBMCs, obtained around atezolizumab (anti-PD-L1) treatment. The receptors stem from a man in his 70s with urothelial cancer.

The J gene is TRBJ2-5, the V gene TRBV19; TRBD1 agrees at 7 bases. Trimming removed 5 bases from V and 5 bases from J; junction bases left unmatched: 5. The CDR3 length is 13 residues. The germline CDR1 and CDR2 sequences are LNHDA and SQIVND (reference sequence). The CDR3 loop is CASSRQGLETQYF. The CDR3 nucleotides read TGTGCCAGTAGTCGACAGGGTTTGGAGACCCAGTACTTC. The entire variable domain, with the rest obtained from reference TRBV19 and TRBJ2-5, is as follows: DGGITQSPKYLFRKEGQNVTLSCEQNLNHDAMYWYRQDPGQGLRLIYYSQIVNDFQKGDIAEGYSVSREKKESFPLTVTSAQKNPTAFYLCASSRQGLETQYFGPGTRLLVL.

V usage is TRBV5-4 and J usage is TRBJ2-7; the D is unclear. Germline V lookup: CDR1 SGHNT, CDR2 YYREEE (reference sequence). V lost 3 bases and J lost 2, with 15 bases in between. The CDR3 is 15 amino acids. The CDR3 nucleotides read TGTGCCAGCAGCTCTCGACTCTCGGCCCCCTACGAGCAGTACTTC. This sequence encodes CASSSRLSAPYEQYF.

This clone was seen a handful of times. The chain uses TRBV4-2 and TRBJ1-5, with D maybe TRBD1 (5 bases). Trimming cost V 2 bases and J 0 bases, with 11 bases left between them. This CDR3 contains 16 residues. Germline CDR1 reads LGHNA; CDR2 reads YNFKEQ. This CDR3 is CASSQNLGGSNQPQHF. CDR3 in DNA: TGTGCCAGCAGCCAAAACTTGGGGGGTAGCAATCAGCCCCAGCATTTT.

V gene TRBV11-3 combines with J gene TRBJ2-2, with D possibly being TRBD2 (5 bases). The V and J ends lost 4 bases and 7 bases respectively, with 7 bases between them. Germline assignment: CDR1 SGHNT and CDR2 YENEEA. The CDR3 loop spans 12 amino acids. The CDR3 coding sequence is TGTGCCAGCAGCTCCCGGGACGGGGAGCTGTTTTTT. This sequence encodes CASSSRDGELFF. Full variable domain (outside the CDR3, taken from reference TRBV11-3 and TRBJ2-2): EAGVVQSPRYKIIEKKQPVAFWCNPISGHNTLYWYLQNLGQGPELLIRYENEEAVDDSQLPKDRFSAERLKGVDSTLKIQPAELGDSAVYLCASSSRDGELFFGEGSRLTVL.

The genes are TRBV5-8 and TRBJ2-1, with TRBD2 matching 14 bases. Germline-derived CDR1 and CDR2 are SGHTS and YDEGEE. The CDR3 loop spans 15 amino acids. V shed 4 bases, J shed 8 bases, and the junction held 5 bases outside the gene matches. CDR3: CASSPGLAGVYEQFF. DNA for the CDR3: TGTGCCAGCAGCCCGGGACTAGCGGGAGTTTATGAGCAGTTCTTC.

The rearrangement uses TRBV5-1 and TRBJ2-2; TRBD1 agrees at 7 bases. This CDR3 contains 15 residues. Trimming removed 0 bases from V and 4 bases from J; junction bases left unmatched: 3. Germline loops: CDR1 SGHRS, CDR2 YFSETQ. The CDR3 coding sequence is TGCGCCAGCAGCTTGGACAGGGGTGGCACCGGGGAGCTGTTTTTT. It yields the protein CASSLDRGGTGELFF.

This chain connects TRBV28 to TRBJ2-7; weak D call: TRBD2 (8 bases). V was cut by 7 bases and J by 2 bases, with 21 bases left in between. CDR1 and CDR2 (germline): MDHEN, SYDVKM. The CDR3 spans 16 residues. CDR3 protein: CASKGAGSGAPYEQYF. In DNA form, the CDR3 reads TGTGCCAGCAAGGGGGCCGGTAGCGGGGCGCCCTACGAGCAGTACTTC.

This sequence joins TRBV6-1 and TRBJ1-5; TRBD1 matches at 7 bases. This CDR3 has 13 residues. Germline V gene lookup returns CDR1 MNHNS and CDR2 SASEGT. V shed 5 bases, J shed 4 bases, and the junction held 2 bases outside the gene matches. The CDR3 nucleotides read TGTGCCAGCAGTCTACAGGGGAATCAGCCCCAGCATTTT. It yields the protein CASSLQGNQPQHF.

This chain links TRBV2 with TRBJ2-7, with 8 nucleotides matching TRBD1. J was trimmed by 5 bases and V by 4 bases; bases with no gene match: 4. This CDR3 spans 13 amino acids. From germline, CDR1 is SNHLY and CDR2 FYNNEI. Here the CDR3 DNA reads TGTGCCAGCAGTGGTACAGGGGGGCACGAGCAGTACTTC. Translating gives CASSGTGGHEQYF. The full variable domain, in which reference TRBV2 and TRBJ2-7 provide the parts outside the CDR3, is EPEVTQTPSHQVTQMGQEVILRCVPISNHLYFYWYRQILGQKVEFLVSFYNNEISEKSEIFDDQFSVERPDGSNFTLKIRSTKLEDSAMYFCASSGTGGHEQYFGPGTRLTVT.

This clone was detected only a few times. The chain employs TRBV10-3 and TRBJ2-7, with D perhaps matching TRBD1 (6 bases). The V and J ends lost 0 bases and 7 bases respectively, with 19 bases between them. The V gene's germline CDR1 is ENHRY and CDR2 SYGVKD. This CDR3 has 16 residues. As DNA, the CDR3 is TGTGCCATCAGTGAGTCCCAGGGAGAGGGGGTTGGGGAGCAGTACTTC. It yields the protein CAISESQGEGVGEQYF.

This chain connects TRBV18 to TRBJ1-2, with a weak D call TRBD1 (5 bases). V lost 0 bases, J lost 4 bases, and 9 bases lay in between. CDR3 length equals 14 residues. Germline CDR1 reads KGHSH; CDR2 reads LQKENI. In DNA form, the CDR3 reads TGTGCCAGCTCACCACCGACAGCTTCCTATGGCTACACCTTC. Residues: CASSPPTASYGYTF.

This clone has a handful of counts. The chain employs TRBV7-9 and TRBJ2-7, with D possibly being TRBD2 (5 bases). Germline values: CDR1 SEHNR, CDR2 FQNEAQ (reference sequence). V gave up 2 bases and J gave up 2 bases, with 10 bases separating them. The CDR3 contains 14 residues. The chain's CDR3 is CASSLNGVAYEQYF. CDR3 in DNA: TGTGCCAGCAGCTTAAACGGGGTTGCCTACGAGCAGTACTTC.

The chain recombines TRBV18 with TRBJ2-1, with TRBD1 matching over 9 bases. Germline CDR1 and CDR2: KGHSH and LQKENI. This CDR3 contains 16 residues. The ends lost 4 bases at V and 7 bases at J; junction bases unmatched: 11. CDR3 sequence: CASSLLVGQGFNEQFF. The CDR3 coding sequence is TGTGCCAGCTCACTCCTTGTGGGACAGGGATTTAATGAGCAGTTCTTC.

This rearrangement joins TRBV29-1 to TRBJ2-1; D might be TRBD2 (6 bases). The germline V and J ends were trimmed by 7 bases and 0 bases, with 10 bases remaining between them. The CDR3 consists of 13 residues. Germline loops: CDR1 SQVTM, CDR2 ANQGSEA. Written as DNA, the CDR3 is TGCAGCGGGGGGGAGGTCTCCTACAATGAGCAGTTCTTC. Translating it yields CSGGEVSYNEQFF.

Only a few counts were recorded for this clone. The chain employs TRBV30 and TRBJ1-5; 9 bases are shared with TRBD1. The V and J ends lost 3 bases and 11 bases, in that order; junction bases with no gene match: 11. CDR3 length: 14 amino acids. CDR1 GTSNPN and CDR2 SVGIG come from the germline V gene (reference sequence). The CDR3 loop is CAWRTGTGNSAQHF. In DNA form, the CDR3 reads TGTGCCTGGAGGACCGGGACAGGGAATTCAGCCCAGCATTTT.

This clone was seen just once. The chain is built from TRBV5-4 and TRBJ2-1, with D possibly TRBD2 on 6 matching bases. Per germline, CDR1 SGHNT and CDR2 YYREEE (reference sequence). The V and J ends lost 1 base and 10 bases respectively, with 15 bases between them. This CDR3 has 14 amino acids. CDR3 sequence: CASSLRRDSQEQFF. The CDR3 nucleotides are TGTGCCAGCAGCTTGAGGCGGGATTCACAAGAGCAGTTCTTC.

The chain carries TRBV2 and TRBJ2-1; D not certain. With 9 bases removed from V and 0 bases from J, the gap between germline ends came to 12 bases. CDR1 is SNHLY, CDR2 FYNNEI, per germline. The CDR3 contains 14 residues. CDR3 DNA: TGTGCCAGTTGTGTGGTGAGCTCCTACAATGAGCAGTTCTTC. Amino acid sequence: CASCVVSSYNEQFF.

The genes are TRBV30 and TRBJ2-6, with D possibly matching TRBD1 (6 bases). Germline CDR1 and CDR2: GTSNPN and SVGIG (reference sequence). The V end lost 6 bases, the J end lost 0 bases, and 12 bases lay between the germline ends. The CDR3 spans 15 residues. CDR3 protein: CACDRSASGANVLTF. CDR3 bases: TGTGCCTGCGACAGGTCCGCCTCTGGGGCCAACGTCCTGACTTTC. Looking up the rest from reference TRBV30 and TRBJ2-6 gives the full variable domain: SQTIHQWPATLVQPVGSPLSLECTVEGTSNPNLYWYRQAAGRGLQLLFYSVGIGQISSEVPQNLSASRPQDRQFILSSKKLLLSDSGFYLCACDRSASGANVLTFGAGSRLTVL.

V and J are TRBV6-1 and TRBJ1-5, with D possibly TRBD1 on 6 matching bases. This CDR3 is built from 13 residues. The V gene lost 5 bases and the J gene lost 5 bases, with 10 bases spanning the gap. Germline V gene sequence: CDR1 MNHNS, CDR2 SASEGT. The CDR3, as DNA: TGTGCCAGCAGTCCTCGACAGGATCAGCCCCAGCATTTT. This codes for CASSPRQDQPQHF.

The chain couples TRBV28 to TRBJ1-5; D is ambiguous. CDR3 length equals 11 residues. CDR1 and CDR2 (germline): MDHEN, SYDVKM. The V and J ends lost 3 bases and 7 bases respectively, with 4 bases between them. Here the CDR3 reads CASSFLQPQHF. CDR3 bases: TGTGCCAGCAGTTTTCTGCAGCCCCAGCATTTT.